The source of this TCR beta chain is a study of control samples from healthy donors and cancer patients. Only in-frame clones appear in the TCRdb table, and some are missing; sequencing was by immunoSEQ multiplex PCR. The table lists about 150,000 clones, about 93% of them singletons, with under 2.5% in the top ten. The CDR3 covers 16 residues. Germline values: CDR1 LGHNA, CDR2 YNFKEQ. With 3 bases clipped from V and 0 bases from J, the junction kept 5 bases outside the gene matches. The chain carries TRBV4-2 and TRBJ1-2, with 9 bases identical to TRBD1. The clonotype originates from a man in his fifties in good health. Sequencing used blood. Here the CDR3 reads CASSQGTGFPNYGYTF. The CDR3 nucleotides are TGTGCCAGCAGCCAGGGGACAGGGTTTCCTAACTATGGCTACACCTTC.